The 21 T cell receptor beta chains in this list originate from one sample, sequenced in a study of CXCR4 blockade with PD-1 therapy in pancreatic cancer. Repertoires were generated with immunoSEQ multiplex PCR, while TCRdb's copy carries only in-frame clones and drops some. This table has fewer than 6,500 clones, about half appearing once. The specimen sequenced was tumor tissue. These receptors were obtained from a human donor with pancreatic ductal adenocarcinoma.

CDR3 coding DNA: TGTGCCAGCATGAAAAGGGACAACACCGGGGAGCTGTTTTTT. It codes for CASMKRDNTGELFF. This rearrangement joins TRBV12-5 to TRBJ2-2; D may correspond to TRBD1 or TRBD2 (5 bases each). The CDR3 has 14 residues. Germline V gene sequence: CDR1 LGHNT, CDR2 FRNRAP.

This clone was seen repeatedly, ten times or more. This sequence joins TRBV11-3 and TRBJ2-7, with D possibly being TRBD1 or TRBD2 (5 bases each). The germline V gene encodes CDR1 SGHNT and CDR2 YENEEA. The CDR3 totals 16 residues. V lost 5 bases, J lost 7 bases, and 24 bases lay in between. The CDR3 region has the DNA TGTGCCAGCAGCCCCATCGGGGACCGCGGACGTCAAGAGCAGTACTTC. Its protein is CASSPIGDRGRQEQYF.

This chain joins TRBV18 and TRBJ2-5, with a tentative D call TRBD1 (7 bases). Trimming took 1 base from V and 5 from J, leaving 11 bases between them. The CDR3 runs to 14 residues. Germline CDR1 and CDR2: KGHSH and LQKENI. The CDR3 nucleotides are TGTGCCAGCTCACCACAGCCAGGGGGGGAGACCCAGTACTTC. The encoded protein is CASSPQPGGETQYF.

This clone was recorded once. This sequence joins TRBV19 and TRBJ1-1; no firm D call. This CDR3 is built from 11 residues. Germline V gene lookup returns CDR1 LNHDA and CDR2 SQIVND (reference sequence). V lost 9 bases and J lost 0, with 5 bases in between. CDR3 nucleotide sequence: TGTGCCAGCCAAGTGAACACTGAAGCTTTCTTT. This gives the protein CASQVNTEAFF.

The chain joins TRBV12-2 to TRBJ1-6; the table gives TRBD1 as D, unverified against the DNA. TRBV12-2 is a recognized pseudogene. The CDR3 totals 14 residues. The CDR3 DNA sequence: TGTGCCATCGACCAACTTAGGGGTAATTCACCCCTCCACTTT. This codes for CAIDQLRGNSPLHF.

The CDR3 sequence: CASSPGALQETQYF. CDR3 bases: TGCGCCAGCAGCCCGGGCGCGCTCCAAGAGACCCAGTACTTC. The J gene is TRBJ2-5, the V gene TRBV5-1; no firm D call. The CDR3 is 14 residues long. Deletions cut 4 bases from V and 1 base from J, with 11 bases between. Germline CDR1 and CDR2: SGHRS and YFSETQ.

The chain is built from TRBV10-3 and TRBJ2-1; maybe TRBD2 (6 bases). The CDR3 is 12 amino acids. Germline values: CDR1 ENHRY, CDR2 SYGVKD. Trimming removed 2 bases at V and 9 bases at J, with 8 bases between. The CDR3 DNA reads TGTGCCATCAGTGAGATGGGGGGTGAGCAGTTCTTC. Translating gives CAISEMGGEQFF.

The rearrangement links TRBV30 to TRBJ2-7; D unclear. The CDR3 length is 12 residues. Germline CDR1 and CDR2: GTSNPN and SVGIG (reference sequence). V shed 2 bases and J shed 9 bases, with 14 bases lying between them. CDR3 in amino acids: CAWSFSSERQYF. CDR3 DNA: TGTGCCTGGAGTTTTTCAAGCGAACGGCAGTACTTC.

V gene TRBV10-1 combines with J gene TRBJ2-4; D may be TRBD1 or TRBD2 (5 bases each). Germline V CDR1 and CDR2: WNHNN, SYGVQD (reference sequence). The CDR3 is 16 amino acids. Trimming took off 3 bases at V and 1 base at J, with 13 bases between the two ends. This chain's CDR3 is CASSDGTREAKNIQYF. The CDR3 DNA reads as TGCGCCAGCAGTGACGGCACCAGGGAGGCCAAAAACATTCAGTACTTC.

This clone showed up just a few times. This chain joins TRBV11-3 and TRBJ1-2, with 8 positions matching TRBD1. CDR1 and CDR2 from the germline V gene are SGHNT and YENEEA. V trimming: 4 bases; J trimming: 8 bases; junction bases outside the gene matches: 21. The CDR3 has 18 residues. DNA for the CDR3: TGTGCCAGCAGCTCCACCAAGGGGCGAGACAGGGGCAAGAGGGGCTACACCTTC. This gives the protein CASSSTKGRDRGKRGYTF.

This clone occurred a few times. The genes are TRBV4-1 and TRBJ2-7, with D possibly TRBD2 on 5 matching bases. Germline V CDR1 and CDR2: MGHRA, YSYEKL. The CDR3 spans 15 residues. V was cut by 0 bases and J by 6 bases, with 15 bases left in between. This chain's CDR3 is CASSQDRSDAFEQYF. The CDR3 DNA reads as TGCGCCAGCAGCCAAGATCGTAGCGATGCTTTCGAGCAGTACTTC.

This chain joins TRBV9 and TRBJ2-5; 7 bases fit TRBD1. J gave up 4 bases and V 5 bases, and 5 bases lay outside the gene matches. Germline V gives CDR1 SGDLS, CDR2 YYNGEE. CDR3 size: 13 residues. CDR3 nucleotide sequence: TGTGCCAGCAGTGGTAGGGGGCTAGAGACCCAGTACTTC. Residues: CASSGRGLETQYF.

This clone came up a few times. The rearrangement uses TRBV7-7 and TRBJ2-7; 10 bases match TRBD2. The CDR3 contains 16 residues. CDR1 SSHAT and CDR2 FNYEAQ come from the germline V gene (reference sequence). V lost 3 bases to trimming and J lost 4 bases; unmatched junction nucleotides: 9. The CDR3 bases are TGTGCCAGCAGCTTCGGCGGGGCTAGCGGGAGTTACGAGCAGTACTTC. Protein: CASSFGGASGSYEQYF.

The table lists this clone with a few counts. CDR3 in DNA: TGTGCCAGCAGTAAACTAGCGGGAGGCGGGAATGAGCAGTTCTTC. It specifies CASSKLAGGGNEQFF. The rearrangement links TRBV28 to TRBJ2-1, with 12 bases that match TRBD2. J was trimmed by 7 bases and V by 5 bases; bases with no gene match: 6. The germline V gene encodes CDR1 MDHEN and CDR2 SYDVKM. This CDR3 has 15 residues.

This clone was seen only a few times. The chain uses TRBV7-4 and TRBJ2-1; 9 nucleotides agree with TRBD2. CDR1 and CDR2 (germline): SGHVT, SQSDAQ. Trimming took 7 bases from V and 9 from J; bases not matched to a gene: 13. The CDR3 loop spans 15 amino acids. The CDR3 reads CASTSGVAGAREQFF. The CDR3 nucleotides are TGTGCCAGCACCTCCGGGGTAGCGGGAGCTCGTGAGCAGTTCTTC.

This clone appeared a single time. The CDR3 is CASSKGLALRWQYF. DNA for the CDR3: TGCGCCAGCAGTAAGGGACTAGCTCTTCGTTGGCAGTACTTC. This chain links TRBV10-2 with TRBJ2-7; 9 bases line up with TRBD2. The V gene end was trimmed by 5 bases and the J gene end by 9 bases; junction bases not matched to a gene: 11. Germline assignment: CDR1 WSHSY and CDR2 SAAADI. The CDR3 is 14 amino acids.

The sample holds one count of this clone. The rearrangement uses TRBV6-8 and TRBJ2-1; 10 bases map to TRBD2. The trim removed 6 bases at V and 5 bases at J, leaving 10 bases unmatched. The germline CDR1 and CDR2 sequences are MNHGY and SAAAGT. The CDR3 extends over 16 amino acids. The CDR3 loop is CASRKPGLASDNEQFF. The CDR3 DNA reads as TGTGCCAGCAGGAAGCCGGGACTAGCGAGTGACAATGAGCAGTTCTTC.

The V and J genes are TRBV28 and TRBJ1-3, with TRBD1 matching 7 bases. Per germline, CDR1 MDHEN and CDR2 SYDVKM. V lost 5 bases to trimming and J lost 2 bases; unmatched junction nucleotides: 6. The length of the CDR3 is 15 residues. CDR3 sequence: CASSHRGGTGNTIYF. In nucleotides, the CDR3 is TGTGCCAGCAGTCACAGGGGAGGAACTGGAAACACCATATATTTT.

In this sample, this clone turned up a few times. This rearrangement joins TRBV30 to TRBJ2-1, with D hard to call. Germline CDR1 reads GTSNPN; CDR2 reads SVGIG (reference sequence). This CDR3 spans 12 amino acids. The V end was cut by 2 bases, the J end by 9 bases, with 11 bases between. The CDR3 region has the DNA TGTGCCTGGAGTAGACTGGGAATTGAGCAGTTCTTC. It yields the protein CAWSRLGIEQFF.

This clone is medium-sized by share. The rearrangement joins TRBV6-8 to TRBJ1-2, with TRBD1 as a possible D gene (6 bases). The CDR3 sequence is 14 residues long. Germline V CDR1 and CDR2: MNHGY, SAAAGT. Trimming removed 4 bases at V and 2 bases at J, with 11 bases between. The CDR3 region has the DNA TGTGCCAGCAGTTCCGGACAGCAGAACTATGGCTACACCTTC. It is translated as CASSSGQQNYGYTF.

V and J are TRBV18 and TRBJ1-1; no firm D call. CDR1 and CDR2 from the germline V gene are KGHSH and LQKENI. V was cut by 0 bases and J by 4 bases, with 12 bases left in between. The CDR3 is made up of 15 amino acids. The CDR3 bases are TGTGCCAGCTCACCACCAACGGGCCCGGGCACTGAAGCTTTCTTT. The encoded protein is CASSPPTGPGTEAFF.